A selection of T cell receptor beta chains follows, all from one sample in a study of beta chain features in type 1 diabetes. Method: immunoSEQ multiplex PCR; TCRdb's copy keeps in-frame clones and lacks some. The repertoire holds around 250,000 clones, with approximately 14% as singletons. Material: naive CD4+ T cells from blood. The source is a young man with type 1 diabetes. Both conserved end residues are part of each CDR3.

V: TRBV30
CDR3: CAWSGQAAKTQHF

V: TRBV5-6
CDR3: CASSPPGVGRVPHEQYF

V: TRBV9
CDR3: CASSVGARQETQYF

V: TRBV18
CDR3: CASSLGVSQETQYF

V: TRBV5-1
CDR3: CASVSSLGAGGEQFF

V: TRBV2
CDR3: CASSAFQRDTEAFF

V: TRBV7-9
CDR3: CASSLRPRDRGEEQFF

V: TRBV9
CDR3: CASSTQPGGGSRSTQYF

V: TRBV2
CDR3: CASTLAGGPGGELFF

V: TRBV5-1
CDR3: CASSLLAGIADTQYF

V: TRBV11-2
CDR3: CASSPDRGRGYTF

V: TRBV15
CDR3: CATSYMGQARSTEAFF

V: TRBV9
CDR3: CASDAQGAEKLFF

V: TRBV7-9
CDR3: CASSLASGLYNEQFF

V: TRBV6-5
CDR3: CASGRPGTGYDEQYF

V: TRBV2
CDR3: CASSDEVSYGYTF

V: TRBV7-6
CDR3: CASSFETGGYNEKLFF

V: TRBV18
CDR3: CASSPTATAYEQYF

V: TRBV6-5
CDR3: CASRGGGNYGYTF

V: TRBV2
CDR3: CASSRLAGGYNEQFF

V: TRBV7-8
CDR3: CASSAGRGWAFF

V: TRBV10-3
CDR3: CAITGRDDAGELFF

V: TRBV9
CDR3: CASSVLGGAAGGPNEQFF

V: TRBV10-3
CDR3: CAISDRERLDTQYF

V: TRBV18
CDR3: CASSPGAAEETQYF

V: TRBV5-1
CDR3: CASSLEPPGTVGYEQYF

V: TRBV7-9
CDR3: CASSFTQGQGSYEQYF

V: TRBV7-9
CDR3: CASSLTGGGQETQYF

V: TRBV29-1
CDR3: CSVDGSGTNYGYTF